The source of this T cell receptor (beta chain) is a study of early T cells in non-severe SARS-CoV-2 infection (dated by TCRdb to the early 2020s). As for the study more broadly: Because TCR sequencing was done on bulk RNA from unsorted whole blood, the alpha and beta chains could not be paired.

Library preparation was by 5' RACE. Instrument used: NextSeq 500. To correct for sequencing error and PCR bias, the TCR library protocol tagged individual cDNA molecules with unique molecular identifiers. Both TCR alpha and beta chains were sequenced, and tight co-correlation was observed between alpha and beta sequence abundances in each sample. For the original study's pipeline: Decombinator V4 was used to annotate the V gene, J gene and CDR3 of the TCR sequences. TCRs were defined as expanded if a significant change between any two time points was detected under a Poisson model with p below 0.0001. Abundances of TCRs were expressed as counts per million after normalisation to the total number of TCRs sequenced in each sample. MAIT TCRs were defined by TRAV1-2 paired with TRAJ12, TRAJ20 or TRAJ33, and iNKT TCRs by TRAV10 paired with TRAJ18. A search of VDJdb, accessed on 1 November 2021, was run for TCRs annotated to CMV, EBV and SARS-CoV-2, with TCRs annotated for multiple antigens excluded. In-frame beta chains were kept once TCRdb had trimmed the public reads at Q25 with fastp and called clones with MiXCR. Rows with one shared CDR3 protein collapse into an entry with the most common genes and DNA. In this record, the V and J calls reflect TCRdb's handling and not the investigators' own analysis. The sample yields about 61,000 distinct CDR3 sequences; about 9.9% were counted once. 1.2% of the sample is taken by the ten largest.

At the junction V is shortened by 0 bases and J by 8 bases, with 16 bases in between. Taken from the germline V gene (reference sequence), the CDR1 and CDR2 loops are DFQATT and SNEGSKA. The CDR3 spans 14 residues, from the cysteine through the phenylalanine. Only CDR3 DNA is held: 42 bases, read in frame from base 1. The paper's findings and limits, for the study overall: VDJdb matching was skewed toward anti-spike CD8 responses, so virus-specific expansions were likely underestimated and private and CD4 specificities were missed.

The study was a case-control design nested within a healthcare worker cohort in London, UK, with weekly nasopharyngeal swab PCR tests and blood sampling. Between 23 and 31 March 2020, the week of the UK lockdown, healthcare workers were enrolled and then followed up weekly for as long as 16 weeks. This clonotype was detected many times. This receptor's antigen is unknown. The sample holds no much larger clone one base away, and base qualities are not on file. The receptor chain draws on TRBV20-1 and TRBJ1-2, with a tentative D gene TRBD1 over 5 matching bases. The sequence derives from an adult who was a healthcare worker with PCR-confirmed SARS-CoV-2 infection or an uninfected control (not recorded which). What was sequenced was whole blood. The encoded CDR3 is CSARDHTGTGGYTF. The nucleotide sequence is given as TGCAGTGCTAGAGATCATACGGGGACGGGAGGCTACACCTTC.